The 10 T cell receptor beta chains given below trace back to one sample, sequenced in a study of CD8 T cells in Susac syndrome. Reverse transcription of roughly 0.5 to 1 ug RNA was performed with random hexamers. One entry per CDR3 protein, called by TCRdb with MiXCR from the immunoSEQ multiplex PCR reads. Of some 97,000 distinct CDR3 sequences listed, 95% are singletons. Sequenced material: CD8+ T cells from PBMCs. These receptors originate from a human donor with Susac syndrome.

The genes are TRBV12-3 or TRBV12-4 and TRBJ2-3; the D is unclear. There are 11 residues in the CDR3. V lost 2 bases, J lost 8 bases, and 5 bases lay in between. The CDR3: CASSLLGTQYF. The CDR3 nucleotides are TGTGCCAGCAGTTTACTGGGTACGCAGTATTTT.

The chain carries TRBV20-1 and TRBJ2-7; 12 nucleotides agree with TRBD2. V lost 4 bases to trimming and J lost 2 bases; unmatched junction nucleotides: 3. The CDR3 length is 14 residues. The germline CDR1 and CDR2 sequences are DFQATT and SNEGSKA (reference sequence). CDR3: CSATSGGEPYEQYF. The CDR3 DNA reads TGCAGTGCTACTAGCGGGGGGGAGCCCTACGAGCAGTACTTC.

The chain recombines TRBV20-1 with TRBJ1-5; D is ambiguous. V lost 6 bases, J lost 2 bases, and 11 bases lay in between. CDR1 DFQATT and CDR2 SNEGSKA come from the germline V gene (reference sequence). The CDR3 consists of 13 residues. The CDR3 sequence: CSAKYGGNQPQHF. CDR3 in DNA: TGCAGTGCCAAATATGGCGGCAATCAGCCCCAGCATTTT.

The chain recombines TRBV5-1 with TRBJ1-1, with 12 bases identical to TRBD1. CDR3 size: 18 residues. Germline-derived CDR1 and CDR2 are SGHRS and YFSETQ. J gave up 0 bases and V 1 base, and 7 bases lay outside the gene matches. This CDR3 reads CASSLTGTGGVMNTEAFF. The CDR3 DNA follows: TGCGCCAGCAGCTTGACCGGGACAGGGGGCGTTATGAACACTGAAGCTTTCTTT.

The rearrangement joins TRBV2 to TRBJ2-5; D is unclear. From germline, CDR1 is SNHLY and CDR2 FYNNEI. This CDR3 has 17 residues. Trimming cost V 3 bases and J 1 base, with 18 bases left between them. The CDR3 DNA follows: TGTGCCAGCAGTGAGCTGAGCACAATCACCACCCAAGAGACCCAGTACTTC. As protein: CASSELSTITTQETQYF.

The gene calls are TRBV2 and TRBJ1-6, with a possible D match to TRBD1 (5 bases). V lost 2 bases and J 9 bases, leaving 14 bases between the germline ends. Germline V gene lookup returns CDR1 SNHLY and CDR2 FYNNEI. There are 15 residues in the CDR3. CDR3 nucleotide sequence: TGTGCCAGCAGTGAAAGTTTTATGCAGGGTTCACCCCTCCACTTT. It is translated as CASSESFMQGSPLHF.

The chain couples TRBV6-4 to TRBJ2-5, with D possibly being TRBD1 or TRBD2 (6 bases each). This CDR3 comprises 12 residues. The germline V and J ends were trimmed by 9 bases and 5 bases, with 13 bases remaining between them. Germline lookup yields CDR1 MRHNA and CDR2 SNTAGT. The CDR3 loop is CASRGTWETQYF. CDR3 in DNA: TGTGCCAGTCGCGGGACATGGGAGACCCAGTACTTC.

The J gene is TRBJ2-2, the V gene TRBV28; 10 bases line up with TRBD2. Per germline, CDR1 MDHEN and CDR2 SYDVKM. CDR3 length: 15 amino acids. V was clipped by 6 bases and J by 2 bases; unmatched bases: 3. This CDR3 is CASRTSGHNTGELFF. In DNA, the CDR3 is TGTGCCAGCAGGACTAGCGGGCATAACACCGGGGAGCTGTTTTTT.

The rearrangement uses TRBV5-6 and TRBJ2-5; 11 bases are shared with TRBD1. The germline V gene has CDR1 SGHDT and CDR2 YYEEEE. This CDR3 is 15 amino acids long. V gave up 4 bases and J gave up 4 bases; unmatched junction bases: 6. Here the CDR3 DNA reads TGTGCCAGCAGCACAGGACAGGGGGCTGGAGAGACCCAGTACTTC. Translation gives CASSTGQGAGETQYF. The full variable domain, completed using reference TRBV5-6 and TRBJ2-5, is DAGVTQSPTHLIKTRGQQVTLRCSPKSGHDTVSWYQQALGQGPQFIFQYYEEEERQRGNFPDRFSGHQFPNYSSELNVNALLLGDSALYLCASSTGQGAGETQYFGPGTRLLVL.

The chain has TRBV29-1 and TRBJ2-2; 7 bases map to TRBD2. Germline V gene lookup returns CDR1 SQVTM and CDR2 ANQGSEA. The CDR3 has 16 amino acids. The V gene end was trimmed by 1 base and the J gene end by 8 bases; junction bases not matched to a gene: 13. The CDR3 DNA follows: TGCAGCGTTGAAGGGGGAAGGACTAGGCCGGGAGGGGAGCTGTTTTTT. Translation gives CSVEGGRTRPGGELFF.